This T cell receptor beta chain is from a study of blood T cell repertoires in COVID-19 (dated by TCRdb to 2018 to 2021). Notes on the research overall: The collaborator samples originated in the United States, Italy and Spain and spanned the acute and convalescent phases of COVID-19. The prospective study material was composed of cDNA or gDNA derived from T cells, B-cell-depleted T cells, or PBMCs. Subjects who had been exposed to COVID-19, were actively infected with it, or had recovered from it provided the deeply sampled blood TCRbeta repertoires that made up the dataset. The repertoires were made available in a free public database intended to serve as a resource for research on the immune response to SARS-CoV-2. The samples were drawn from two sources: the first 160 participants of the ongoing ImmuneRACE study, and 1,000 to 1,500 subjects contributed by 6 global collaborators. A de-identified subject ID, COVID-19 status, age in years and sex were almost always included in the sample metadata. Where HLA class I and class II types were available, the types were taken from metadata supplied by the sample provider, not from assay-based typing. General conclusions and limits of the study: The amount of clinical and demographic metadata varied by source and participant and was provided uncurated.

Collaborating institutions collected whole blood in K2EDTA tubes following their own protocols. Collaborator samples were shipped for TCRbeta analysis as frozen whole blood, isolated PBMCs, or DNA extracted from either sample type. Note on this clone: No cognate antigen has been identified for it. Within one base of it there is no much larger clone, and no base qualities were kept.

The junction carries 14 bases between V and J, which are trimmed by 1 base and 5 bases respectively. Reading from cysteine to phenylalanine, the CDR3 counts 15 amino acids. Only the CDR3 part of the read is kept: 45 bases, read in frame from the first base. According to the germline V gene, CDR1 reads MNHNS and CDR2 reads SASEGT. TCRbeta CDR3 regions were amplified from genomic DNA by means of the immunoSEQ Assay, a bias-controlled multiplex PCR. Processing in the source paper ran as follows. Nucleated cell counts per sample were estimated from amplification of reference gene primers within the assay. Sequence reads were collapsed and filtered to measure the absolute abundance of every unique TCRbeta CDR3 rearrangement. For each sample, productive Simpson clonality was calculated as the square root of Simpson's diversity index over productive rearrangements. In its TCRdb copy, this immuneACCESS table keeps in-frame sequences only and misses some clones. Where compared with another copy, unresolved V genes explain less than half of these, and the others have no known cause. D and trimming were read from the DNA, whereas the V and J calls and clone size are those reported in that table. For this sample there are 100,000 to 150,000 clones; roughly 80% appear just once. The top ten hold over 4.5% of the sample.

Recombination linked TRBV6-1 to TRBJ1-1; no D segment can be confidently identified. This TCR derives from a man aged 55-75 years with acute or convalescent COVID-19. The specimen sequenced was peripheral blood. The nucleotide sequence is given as TGTGCCAGCAGTGAAGGATCGGGTGGTCAGACTGAAGCTTTCTTT. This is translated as CASSEGSGGQTEAFF.